This T cell receptor beta chain was sequenced during a study of monozygotic twins with inflammatory bowel disease. Study results and caveats: Healthy twins showed more clonotype sharing with others than IBD patients, especially patients with disease activity. The data did not back a single strong IBD-associated clonotype or signal.

The CDR3 covers 17 residues. In germline, CDR1 is MGHRA, CDR2 YSYEKL. Making cDNA involved eight separate reactions per sample. TCRdb reprocessed the 5' RACE reads; each CDR3 protein has one entry and no DNA is given. Here the sample table reports around 450,000 distinct CDR3 sequences. Whole blood that had not undergone T cell sorting provided the isolated total RNA. Concerning this clonotype: The antigen is not known.

The chain has TRBV4-1 and TRBJ2-3; lacking DNA, the TRBD2 call made by TCRdb goes unchecked. This clonotype was sampled from a human donor with ulcerative colitis or Crohn's disease, or a healthy co-twin of an affected twin (not recorded which). Sequencing input: blood. This CDR3 reads CASSQGGVGGARDTQYF.